The source of this TCR beta chain is a study of blood T cells in healthy people across ages. The CDR3 extends over 14 amino acids. Germline CDR1 SQVTM, CDR2 ANQGSEA. V shed 5 bases and J shed 1 base, with 13 bases lying between them. A J-beta primer mix and a sample-barcoded 5' primer were used in a second PCR of about 7 to 12 cycles. Each CDR3 protein gets one entry after TCRdb re-called the 5' RACE reads with MiXCR. The sample shows about 1,600,000 distinct CDR3 sequences, 42% of them seen only once. This clonotype came up a few times. The receptor comes from a woman between 18 and 29 years old in good health. The sample consisted of blood. The genes are TRBV29-1 and TRBJ2-3, with D possibly being TRBD1 (6 bases). CDR3 protein: CSVLGQTRTDTQYF. The CDR3 bases are TGCAGCGTTCTAGGACAGACCCGCACAGATACGCAGTATTTT.